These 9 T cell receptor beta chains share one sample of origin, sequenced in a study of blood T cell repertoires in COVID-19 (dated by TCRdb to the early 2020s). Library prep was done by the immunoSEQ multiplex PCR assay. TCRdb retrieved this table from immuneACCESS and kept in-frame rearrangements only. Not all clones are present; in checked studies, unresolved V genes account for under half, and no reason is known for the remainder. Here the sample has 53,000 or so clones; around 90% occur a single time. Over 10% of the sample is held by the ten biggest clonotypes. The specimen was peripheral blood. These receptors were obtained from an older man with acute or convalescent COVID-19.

CDR3 sequence reads: CASSLGDRSDTEAFF. The CDR3, as DNA: TGTGCCAGCAGCTTAGGCGATCGGAGCGACACTGAAGCTTTCTTT. The chain uses TRBV13 and TRBJ1-1, with D uncertain. The CDR3 runs 15 residues. The V end was cut by 0 bases, the J end by 3 bases, with 11 bases between. Germline V lookup: CDR1 PRHDT, CDR2 FYEKMQ (reference sequence).

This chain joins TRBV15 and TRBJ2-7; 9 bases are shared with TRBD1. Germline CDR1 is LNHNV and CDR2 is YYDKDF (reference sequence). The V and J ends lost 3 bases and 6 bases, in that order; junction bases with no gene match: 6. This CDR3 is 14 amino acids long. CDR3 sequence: CATSRGTGGSEQYF. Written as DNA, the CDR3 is TGTGCCACCAGCAGGGGCACAGGGGGCTCCGAGCAGTACTTC.

CDR3 DNA sequence: TGTGCCATCAGGGAGGGGGCTTCCGGGGAGCTGTTTTTT. This gives the protein CAIREGASGELFF. The chain links TRBV10-3 to TRBJ2-2; possibly TRBD1 for D (7 bases). Germline CDR1 is ENHRY and CDR2 is SYGVKD. V was cut by 6 bases and J by 6 bases, with 11 bases left in between. This CDR3 is built from 13 residues.

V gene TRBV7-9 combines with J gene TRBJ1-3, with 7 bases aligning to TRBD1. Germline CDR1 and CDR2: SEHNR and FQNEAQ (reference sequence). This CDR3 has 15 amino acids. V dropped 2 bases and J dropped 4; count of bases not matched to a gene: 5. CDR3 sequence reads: CASSLFRGTGNTIYF. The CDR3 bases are TGTGCCAGCAGCTTATTCAGGGGGACCGGAAACACCATATATTTT.

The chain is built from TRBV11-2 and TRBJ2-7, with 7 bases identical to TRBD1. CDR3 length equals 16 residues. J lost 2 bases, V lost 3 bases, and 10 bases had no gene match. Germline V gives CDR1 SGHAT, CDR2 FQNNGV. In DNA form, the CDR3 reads TGTGCCAGCAGCTTGCACCGGGACAGCCGCACCTACGAGCAGTACTTC. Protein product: CASSLHRDSRTYEQYF.

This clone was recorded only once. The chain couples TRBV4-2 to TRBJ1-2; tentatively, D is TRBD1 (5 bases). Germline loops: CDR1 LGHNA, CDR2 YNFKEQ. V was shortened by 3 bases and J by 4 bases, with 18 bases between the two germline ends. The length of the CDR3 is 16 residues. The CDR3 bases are TGTGCCAGCAGCCAGGTAGCCACGACAGCTATCTATGGCTACACCTTC. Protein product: CASSQVATTAIYGYTF.

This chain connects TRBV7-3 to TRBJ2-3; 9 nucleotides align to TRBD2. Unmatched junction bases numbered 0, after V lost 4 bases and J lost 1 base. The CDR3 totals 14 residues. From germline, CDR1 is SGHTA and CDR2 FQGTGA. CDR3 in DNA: TGTGCCAGCAGCTCTAGCGGGGGCACAGATACGCAGTATTTT. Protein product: CASSSSGGTDTQYF.

CDR3 DNA sequence: TGCGCCAGCAGCTTGGGTGAGAGCTACGAGCAGTACTTC. Protein product: CASSLGESYEQYF. The chain links TRBV5-1 to TRBJ2-7; D not certain. Trimming took 0 bases from V and 3 from J, leaving 7 bases between them. CDR1 is SGHRS, CDR2 YFSETQ, per germline. This CDR3 has 13 residues. Supplemented by reference TRBV5-1 and TRBJ2-7, the full variable domain reads KAGVTQTPRYLIKTRGQQVTLSCSPISGHRSVSWYQQTPGQGLQFLFEYFSETQRNKGNFPGRFSGRQFSNSRSEMNVSTLELGDSALYLCASSLGESYEQYFGPGTRLTVT.

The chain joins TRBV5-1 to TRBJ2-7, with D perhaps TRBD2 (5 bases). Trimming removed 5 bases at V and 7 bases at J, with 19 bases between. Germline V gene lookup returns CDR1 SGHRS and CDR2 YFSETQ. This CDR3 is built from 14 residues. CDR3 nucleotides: TGCGCCAGCAGTCCCAATCACGGTAGAGGGGAGCAGTACTTC. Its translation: CASSPNHGRGEQYF.